This T cell receptor beta chain is from a study of T cell responses to AZD1222 COVID-19 vaccine. Second-dose groups at about 4 or about 12 weeks were pooled. Notes on this clone: Antigen: not known.

Libraries were prepared by immunoSEQ multiplex PCR; TCRdb keeps only in-frame clonotypes and omits some of them. The profile shows roughly 180,000 clones, about nine tenths of them singletons. Broader study findings: Epitopes outside B.1.351 and B.1.1.7 mutated regions reportedly drew nearly half of spike TCRs. It was only 6 or 7 AZD1222 recipients who were seropositive at baseline. Compared with day 0, the breadth and depth of the Spike-specific TCR repertoire rose significantly after two doses of AZD1222.

The receptor's source is an adult who received the AZD1222 COVID-19 vaccine. Sample: peripheral blood, taken 28 days after the second AZD1222 dose.

CDR3 coding DNA: TGTGCCTGGAGTGCTTACTACTCTCCTACCAATGAGCAGTTCTTC. This codes for CAWSAYYSPTNEQFF. V and J are TRBV30 and TRBJ2-1; no clear D gene. This CDR3 comprises 15 residues. Germline V lookup: CDR1 GTSNPN, CDR2 SVGIG (reference sequence). Trimming pared 1 base from V and 6 bases from J, leaving 16 bases between.